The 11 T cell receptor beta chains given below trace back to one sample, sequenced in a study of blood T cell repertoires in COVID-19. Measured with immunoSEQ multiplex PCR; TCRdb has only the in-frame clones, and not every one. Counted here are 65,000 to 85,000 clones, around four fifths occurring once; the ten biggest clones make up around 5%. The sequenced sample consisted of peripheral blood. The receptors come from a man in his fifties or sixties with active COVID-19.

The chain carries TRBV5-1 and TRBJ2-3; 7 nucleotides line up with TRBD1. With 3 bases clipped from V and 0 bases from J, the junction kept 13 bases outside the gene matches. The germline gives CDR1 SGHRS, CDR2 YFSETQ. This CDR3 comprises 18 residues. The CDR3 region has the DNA TGCGCCAGCAGCTCTTCGGACAGGTCCTTTCCTAGCACAGATACGCAGTATTTT. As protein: CASSSSDRSFPSTDTQYF.

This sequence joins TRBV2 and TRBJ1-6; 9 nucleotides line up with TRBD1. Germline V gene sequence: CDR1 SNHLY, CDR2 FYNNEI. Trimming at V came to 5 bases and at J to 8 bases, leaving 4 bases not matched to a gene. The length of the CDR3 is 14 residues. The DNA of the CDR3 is TGTGCCAGCAGTCTGGGACAGGGAGATTCACCCCTCCACTTT. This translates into CASSLGQGDSPLHF. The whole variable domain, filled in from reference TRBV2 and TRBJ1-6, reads EPEVTQTPSHQVTQMGQEVILRCVPISNHLYFYWYRQILGQKVEFLVSFYNNEISEKSEIFDDQFSVERPDGSNFTLKIRSTKLEDSAMYFCASSLGQGDSPLHFGNGTRLTVT.

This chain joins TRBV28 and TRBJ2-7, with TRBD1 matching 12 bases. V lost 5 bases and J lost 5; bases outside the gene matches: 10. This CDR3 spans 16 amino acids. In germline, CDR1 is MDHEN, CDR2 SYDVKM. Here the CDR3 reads CASSPDPGQGAHEQYF. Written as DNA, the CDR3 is TGTGCCAGCAGTCCAGATCCGGGACAGGGGGCCCACGAGCAGTACTTC.

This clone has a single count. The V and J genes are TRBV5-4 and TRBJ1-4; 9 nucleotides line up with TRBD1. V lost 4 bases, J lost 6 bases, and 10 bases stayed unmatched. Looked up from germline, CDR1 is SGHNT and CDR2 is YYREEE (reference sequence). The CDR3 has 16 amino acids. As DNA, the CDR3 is TGTGCCAGCAGCCGGGGGGACAGGGTGTCGGATGAAAAACTGTTTTTT. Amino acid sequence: CASSRGDRVSDEKLFF.

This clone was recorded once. Here the CDR3 reads CASSLFGYSNQPQHF. In DNA, the CDR3 is TGTGCCAGCAGCTTGTTCGGTTATAGCAATCAGCCCCAGCATTTT. This rearrangement joins TRBV5-6 to TRBJ1-5; D remains ambiguous. Trimming stripped 1 base from V and 0 bases from J, with 8 bases between. Germline V gene lookup returns CDR1 SGHDT and CDR2 YYEEEE. The CDR3 sequence is 15 residues long.

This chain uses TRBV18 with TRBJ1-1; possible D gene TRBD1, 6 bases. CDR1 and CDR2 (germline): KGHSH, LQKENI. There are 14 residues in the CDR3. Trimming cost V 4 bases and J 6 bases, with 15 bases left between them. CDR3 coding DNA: TGTGCCAGCTCACGATCCGGGACAACCTCTGAAGCTTTCTTT. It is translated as CASSRSGTTSEAFF.

This chain's CDR3 is CASSPPGQGPYGYTF. DNA for the CDR3: TGTGCCAGCAGCCCCCCAGGACAGGGTCCCTATGGCTACACCTTC. This chain joins TRBV7-9 and TRBJ1-2; the match to TRBD1 covers 8 bases. The V gene's germline CDR1 is SEHNR and CDR2 FQNEAQ (reference sequence). CDR3 length: 15 residues. Trimming cost V 5 bases and J 4 bases; bases outside gene matches: 9.

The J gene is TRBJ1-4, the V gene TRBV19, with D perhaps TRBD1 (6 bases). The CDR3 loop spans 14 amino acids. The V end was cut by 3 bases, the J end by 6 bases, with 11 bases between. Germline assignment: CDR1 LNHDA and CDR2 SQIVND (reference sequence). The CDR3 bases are TGTGCCAGTAGTATTACAGGGCAGGATGAAAAACTGTTTTTT. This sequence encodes CASSITGQDEKLFF. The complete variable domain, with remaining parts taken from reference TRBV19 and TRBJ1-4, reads DGGITQSPKYLFRKEGQNVTLSCEQNLNHDAMYWYRQDPGQGLRLIYYSQIVNDFQKGDIAEGYSVSREKKESFPLTVTSAQKNPTAFYLCASSITGQDEKLFFGSGTQLSVL.

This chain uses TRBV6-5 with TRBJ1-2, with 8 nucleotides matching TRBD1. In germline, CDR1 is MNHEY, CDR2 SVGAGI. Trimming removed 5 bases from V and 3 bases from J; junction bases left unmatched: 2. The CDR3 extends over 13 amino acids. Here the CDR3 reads CASSKDRDYGYTF. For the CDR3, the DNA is TGTGCCAGCAGTAAGGACAGGGACTATGGCTACACCTTC.

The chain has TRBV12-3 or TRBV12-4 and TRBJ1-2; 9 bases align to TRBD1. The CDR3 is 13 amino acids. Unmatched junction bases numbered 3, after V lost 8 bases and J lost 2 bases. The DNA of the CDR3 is TGTGCCAGCCACAGGGGGCAGAACTATGGCTACACCTTC. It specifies CASHRGQNYGYTF.

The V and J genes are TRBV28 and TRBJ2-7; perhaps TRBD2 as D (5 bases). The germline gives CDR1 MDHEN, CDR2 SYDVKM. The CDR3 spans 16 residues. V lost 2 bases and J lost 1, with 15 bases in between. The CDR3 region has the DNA TGTGCCAGCAGTTTAAGCTCGGTGGGAGAGTCCTACGAGCAGTACTTC. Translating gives CASSLSSVGESYEQYF.